These T cell receptor beta chains were read from a single sample in a study of blood T cell repertoires in COVID-19. TCRdb's table, derived via immunoSEQ multiplex PCR, lists solely in-frame clones and lacks some. Of hundreds of thousands of clones detected, about 91% appear once; the ten largest clones hold around 6.5%. The source material was peripheral blood. The source is a woman in her thirties with COVID-19, enrolled during active disease. Each CDR3 is given with its conserved first and last residue. D genes are given only for firm matches. For some rows the clone size is stated as once, few or many, or as a class when expanded; others skip it.

D	size	V	J	CDR3	DNA
TRBD2	-	TRBV5-1	TRBJ2-3	CASSLTSGGPGTDTQYF	TGCGCCAGCAGCTTAACTAGCGGGGGCCCTGGGACAGATACGCAGTATTTT
-	-	TRBV5-1	TRBJ2-7	CASSLVFRGASSYEQYF	TGCGCCAGCAGCTTGGTATTTCGGGGGGCCAGCTCCTACGAGCAGTACTTC
-	-	TRBV12-5	TRBJ2-2	CASGLVQRQVRSTNTGELFF	TGTGCTAGTGGTTTGGTACAAAGACAGGTCCGTAGCACGAACACCGGGGAGCTGTTTTTT
-	-	TRBV2	TRBJ2-3	CASSVLYRGTDTQYF	TGTGCCAGCAGTGTCCTATACAGAGGCACAGATACGCAGTATTTT
-	-	TRBV30	TRBJ1-2	CAWSYPSGGAVNYGYTF	TGTGCCTGGAGCTACCCCTCAGGCGGGGCGGTGAACTATGGCTACACCTTC
TRBD2	-	TRBV7-2	TRBJ2-2	CASSLEVLAGFNTGELFF	TGTGCCAGCAGCTTAGAGGTACTAGCGGGGTTCAACACCGGGGAGCTGTTTTTT
TRBD2	-	TRBV13	TRBJ2-2	CASSSTRLAGGMNTGELFF	TGTGCCAGCAGCTCTACTCGACTAGCGGGAGGGATGAACACCGGGGAGCTGTTTTTT
-	-	TRBV4-3	TRBJ1-1	CASSQEVQDYTEAFF	TGCGCCAGCAGCCAAGAAGTACAAGACTACACTGAAGCTTTCTTT
-	-	TRBV7-2	TRBJ1-1	CASSFSAGENTEAFF	TGTGCCAGCAGCTTTAGTGCAGGGGAGAACACTGAAGCTTTCTTT
-	-	TRBV30	TRBJ1-1	CAWRVPVEAFF	TGTGCCTGGCGAGTGCCGGTAGAAGCTTTCTTT
TRBD1	-	TRBV28	TRBJ1-2	CASIARGRSLLTNYGYTF	TGTGCCAGCATCGCCAGGGGGCGCTCCCTCTTGACTAACTATGGCTACACCTTC
-	-	TRBV30	TRBJ2-3	CAWSVGLAGTDTQYF	TGTGCCTGGAGTGTAGGGTTAGCGGGCACAGATACGCAGTATTTT
-	-	TRBV4-1	TRBJ2-5	CASSQANYQETQYF	TGCGCCAGCAGCCAAGCCAACTACCAAGAGACCCAGTACTTC
TRBD2	once	TRBV4-2	TRBJ2-7	CASSQGASGVYEQYF	TGTGCCAGCAGCCAAGGGGCTAGCGGGGTGTACGAGCAGTACTTC
TRBD1	-	TRBV6-1	TRBJ2-7	CASSEIGRQGRNEQYF	TGTGCCAGCAGTGAAATAGGGAGACAGGGGCGAAACGAGCAGTACTTC
-	-	TRBV5-8	TRBJ2-7	CASSKTGRQVYEQYF	TGTGCCAGCAGTAAAACAGGAAGACAAGTCTACGAGCAGTACTTC
-	-	TRBV5-1	TRBJ1-5	CASSFGGDGNQPQHF	TGCGCCAGCAGCTTTGGGGGGGACGGCAATCAGCCCCAGCATTTT
TRBD1	-	TRBV2	TRBJ2-2	CASRGQVVTGELFF	TGTGCCAGCAGGGGACAGGTGGTCACCGGGGAGCTGTTTTTT
-	-	TRBV7-2	TRBJ1-4	CASSPFGGATNEKLFF	TGTGCCAGCAGCCCCTTCGGAGGGGCAACTAATGAAAAACTGTTTTTT
-	-	TRBV11-2	TRBJ2-3	CASSLKRVREIADTQYF	TGTGCCAGCAGCTTAAAAAGGGTTAGGGAGATCGCAGATACGCAGTATTTT
-	-	TRBV12-3/TRBV12-4	TRBJ1-2	CASSLTRAGYTF	TGTGCCAGCAGTCTTACGAGGGCTGGCTACACCTTC
-	few	TRBV7-8	TRBJ1-5	CASSLGGGPRQPQHF	TGTGCCAGCAGCTTAGGAGGGGGACCCAGGCAGCCCCAGCATTTT
TRBD1	-	TRBV11-3	TRBJ1-4	CASSPFGTDNEKLFF	TGTGCCAGCAGCCCCTTTGGGACAGATAATGAAAAACTGTTTTTT
TRBD2	-	TRBV7-9	TRBJ2-2	CASSRSAGEDTGELFF	TGTGCCAGCAGCCGCTCCGCGGGAGAGGACACCGGGGAGCTGTTTTTT
TRBD2	-	TRBV28	TRBJ2-4	CASSLEGSGENIQYF	TGTGCCAGCAGTTTAGAGGGGAGCGGGGAAAACATTCAGTACTTC
-	-	TRBV20-1	TRBJ2-3	CSLRYSDTQYF	TGCAGTCTACGGTATTCCGATACGCAGTATTTT
-	-	TRBV5-1	TRBJ2-5	CASSFVGVETQYF	TGCGCCAGCAGCTTTGTAGGGGTAGAGACCCAGTACTTC